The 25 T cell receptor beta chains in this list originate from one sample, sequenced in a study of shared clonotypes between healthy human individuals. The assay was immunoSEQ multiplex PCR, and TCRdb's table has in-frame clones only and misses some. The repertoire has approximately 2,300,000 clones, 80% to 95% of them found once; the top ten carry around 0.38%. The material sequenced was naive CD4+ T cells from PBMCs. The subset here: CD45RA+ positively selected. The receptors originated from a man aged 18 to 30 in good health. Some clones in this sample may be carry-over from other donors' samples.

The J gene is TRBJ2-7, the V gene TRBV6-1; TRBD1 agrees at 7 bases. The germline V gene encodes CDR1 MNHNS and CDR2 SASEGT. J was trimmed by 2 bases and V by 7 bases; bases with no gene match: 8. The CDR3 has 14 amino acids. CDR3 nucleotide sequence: TGTGCCAGCACCAAGCAGGGGGTTGCCTACGAGCAGTACTTC. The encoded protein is CASTKQGVAYEQYF.

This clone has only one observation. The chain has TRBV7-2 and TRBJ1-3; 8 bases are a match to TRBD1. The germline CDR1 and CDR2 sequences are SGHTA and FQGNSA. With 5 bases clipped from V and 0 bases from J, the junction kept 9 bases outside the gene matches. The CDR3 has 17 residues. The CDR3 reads CASSPQGGRNSGNTIYF. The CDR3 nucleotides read TGTGCCAGCAGCCCACAGGGGGGACGGAACTCTGGAAACACCATATATTTT. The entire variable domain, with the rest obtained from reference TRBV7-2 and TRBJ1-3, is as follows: GAGVSQSPSNKVTEKGKDVELRCDPISGHTALYWYRQSLGQGLEFLIYFQGNSAPDKSGLPSDRFSAERTGGSVSTLTIQRTQQEDSAVYLCASSPQGGRNSGNTIYFGEGSWLTVV.

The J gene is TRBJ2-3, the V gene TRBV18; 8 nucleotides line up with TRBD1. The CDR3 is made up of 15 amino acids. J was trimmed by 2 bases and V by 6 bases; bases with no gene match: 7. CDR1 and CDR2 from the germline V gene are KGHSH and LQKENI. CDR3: CASSRQGALTDTQYF. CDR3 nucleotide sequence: TGTGCCAGCTCCCGGCAGGGGGCCCTCACAGATACGCAGTATTTT.

CDR3 loop: CASSPMGRPDTEAFF. The CDR3 coding sequence is TGTGCCAGCTCACCAATGGGACGGCCTGACACTGAAGCTTTCTTT. The chain uses TRBV18 and TRBJ1-1; tentative D call: TRBD1 (5 bases). V shed 2 bases and J shed 3 bases, with 13 bases lying between them. Germline V lookup: CDR1 KGHSH, CDR2 LQKENI. This CDR3 is 15 amino acids long.

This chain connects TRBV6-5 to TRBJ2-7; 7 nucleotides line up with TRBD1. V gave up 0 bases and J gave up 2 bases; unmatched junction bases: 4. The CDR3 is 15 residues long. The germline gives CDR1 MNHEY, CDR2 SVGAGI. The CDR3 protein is CASSYSGGPPYEQYF. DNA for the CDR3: TGTGCCAGCAGTTACTCAGGGGGCCCTCCCTACGAGCAGTACTTC.

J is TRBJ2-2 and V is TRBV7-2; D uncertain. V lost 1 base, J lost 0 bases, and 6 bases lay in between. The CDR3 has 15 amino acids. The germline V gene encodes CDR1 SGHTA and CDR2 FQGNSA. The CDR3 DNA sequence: TGTGCCAGCAGCTTAGGATCCTCGAACACCGGGGAGCTGTTTTTT. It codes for CASSLGSSNTGELFF. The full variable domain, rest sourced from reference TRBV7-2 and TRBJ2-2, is GAGVSQSPSNKVTEKGKDVELRCDPISGHTALYWYRQSLGQGLEFLIYFQGNSAPDKSGLPSDRFSAERTGGSVSTLTIQRTQQEDSAVYLCASSLGSSNTGELFFGEGSRLTVL.

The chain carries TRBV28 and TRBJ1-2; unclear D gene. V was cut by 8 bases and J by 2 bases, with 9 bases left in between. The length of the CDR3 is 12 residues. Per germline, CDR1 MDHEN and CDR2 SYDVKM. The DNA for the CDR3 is TGTGCCAGCTGGTCCCTGAACTATGGCTACACCTTC. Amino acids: CASWSLNYGYTF.

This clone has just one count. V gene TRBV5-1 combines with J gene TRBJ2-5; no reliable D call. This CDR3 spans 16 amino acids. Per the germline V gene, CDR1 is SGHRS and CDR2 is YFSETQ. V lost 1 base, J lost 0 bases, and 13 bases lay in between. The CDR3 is CASSLSGALYQETQYF. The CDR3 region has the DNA TGCGCCAGCAGCTTGTCTGGAGCCCTGTACCAAGAGACCCAGTACTTC.

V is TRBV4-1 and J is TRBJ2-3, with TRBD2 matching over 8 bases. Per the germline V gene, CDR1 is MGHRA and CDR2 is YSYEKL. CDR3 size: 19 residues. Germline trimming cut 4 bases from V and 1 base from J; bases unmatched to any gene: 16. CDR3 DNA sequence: TGCGCCAGCAGCCCGTATGGGACTACCGGGAGGGCAGGCACAGATACGCAGTATTTT. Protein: CASSPYGTTGRAGTDTQYF.

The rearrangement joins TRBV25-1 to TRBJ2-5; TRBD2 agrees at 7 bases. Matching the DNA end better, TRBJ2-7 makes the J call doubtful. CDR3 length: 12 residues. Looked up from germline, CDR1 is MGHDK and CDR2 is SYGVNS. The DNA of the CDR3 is TGTGCCAGCAGTGGGGGGGGCTACGAGCAGTACTTC. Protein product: CASSGGGYEQYF.

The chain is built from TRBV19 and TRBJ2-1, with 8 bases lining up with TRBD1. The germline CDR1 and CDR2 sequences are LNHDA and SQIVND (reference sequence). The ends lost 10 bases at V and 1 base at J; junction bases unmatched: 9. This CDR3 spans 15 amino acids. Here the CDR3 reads CATKTGVGSYNEQFF. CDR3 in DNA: TGTGCCACAAAGACAGGGGTGGGGTCCTACAATGAGCAGTTCTTC. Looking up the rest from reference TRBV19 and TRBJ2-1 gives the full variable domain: DGGITQSPKYLFRKEGQNVTLSCEQNLNHDAMYWYRQDPGQGLRLIYYSQIVNDFQKGDIAEGYSVSREKKESFPLTVTSAQKNPTAFYLCATKTGVGSYNEQFFGPGTRLTVL.

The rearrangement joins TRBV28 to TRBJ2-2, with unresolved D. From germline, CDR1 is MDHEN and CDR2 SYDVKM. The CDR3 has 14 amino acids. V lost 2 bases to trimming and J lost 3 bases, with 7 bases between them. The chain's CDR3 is CASSLARDTGELFF. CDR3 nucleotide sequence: TGTGCCAGCAGTTTAGCCCGGGACACCGGGGAGCTGTTTTTT.

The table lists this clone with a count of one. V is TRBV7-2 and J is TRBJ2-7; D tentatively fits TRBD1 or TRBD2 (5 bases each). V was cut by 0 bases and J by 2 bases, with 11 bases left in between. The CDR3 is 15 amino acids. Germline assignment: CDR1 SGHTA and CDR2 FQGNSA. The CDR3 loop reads CASSLAREFTYEQYF. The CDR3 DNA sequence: TGTGCCAGCAGCTTAGCCAGGGAGTTTACCTACGAGCAGTACTTC.

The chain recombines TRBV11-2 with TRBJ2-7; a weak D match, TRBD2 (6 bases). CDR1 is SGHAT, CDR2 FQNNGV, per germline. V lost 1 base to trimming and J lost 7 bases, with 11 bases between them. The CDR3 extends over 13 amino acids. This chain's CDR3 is CASSLAGAWEQYF. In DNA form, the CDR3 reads TGTGCCAGCAGCTTAGCGGGAGCGTGGGAGCAGTACTTC.

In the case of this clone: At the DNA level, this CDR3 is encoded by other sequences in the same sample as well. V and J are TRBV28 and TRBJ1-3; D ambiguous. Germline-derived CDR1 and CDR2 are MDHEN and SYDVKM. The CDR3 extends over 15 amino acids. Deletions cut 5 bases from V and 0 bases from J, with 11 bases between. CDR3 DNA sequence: TGTGCCAGCAGTCTGTACAGAGACTCTGGAAACACCATATATTTT. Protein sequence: CASSLYRDSGNTIYF.

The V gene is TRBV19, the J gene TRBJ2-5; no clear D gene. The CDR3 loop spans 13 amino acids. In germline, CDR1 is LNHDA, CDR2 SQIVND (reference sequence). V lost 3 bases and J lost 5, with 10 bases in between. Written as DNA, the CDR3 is TGTGCCAGTAGTATCCTCCTTAAGGAGACCCAGTACTTC. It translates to CASSILLKETQYF.

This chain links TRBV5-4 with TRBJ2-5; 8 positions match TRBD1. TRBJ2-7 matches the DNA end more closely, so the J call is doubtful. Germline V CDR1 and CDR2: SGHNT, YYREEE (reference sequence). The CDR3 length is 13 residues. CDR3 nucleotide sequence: TGTGCCAGCAGGGACAGGGTGGCCTACGAGCAGTACTTC. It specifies CASRDRVAYEQYF.

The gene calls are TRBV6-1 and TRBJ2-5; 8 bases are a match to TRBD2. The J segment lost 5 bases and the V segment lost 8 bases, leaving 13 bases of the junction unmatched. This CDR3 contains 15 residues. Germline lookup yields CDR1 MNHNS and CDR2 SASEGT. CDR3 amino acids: CASHMGLAGRETQYF. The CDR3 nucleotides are TGTGCCAGCCATATGGGGCTAGCGGGTCGGGAGACCCAGTACTTC.

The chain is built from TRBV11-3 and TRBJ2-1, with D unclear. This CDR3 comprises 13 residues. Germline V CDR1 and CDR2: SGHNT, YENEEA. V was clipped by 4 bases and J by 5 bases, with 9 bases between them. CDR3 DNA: TGTGCCAGCAGCTCGCCCTGGGACAATGAGCAGTTCTTC. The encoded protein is CASSSPWDNEQFF.

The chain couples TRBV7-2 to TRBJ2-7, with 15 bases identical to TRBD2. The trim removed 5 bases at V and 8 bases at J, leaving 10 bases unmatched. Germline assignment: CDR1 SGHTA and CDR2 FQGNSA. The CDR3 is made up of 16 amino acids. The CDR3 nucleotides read TGTGCCAGCAGCCGACGAGGGACTAGCGGGAGGTGGCAGCAGTACTTC. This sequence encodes CASSRRGTSGRWQQYF.

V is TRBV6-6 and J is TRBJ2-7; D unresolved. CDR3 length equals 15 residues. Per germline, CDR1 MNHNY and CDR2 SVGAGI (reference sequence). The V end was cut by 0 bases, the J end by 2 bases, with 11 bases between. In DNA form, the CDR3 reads TGTGCCAGCAGTTACTCGGGCAGGCCCGCCTACGAGCAGTACTTC. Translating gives CASSYSGRPAYEQYF.

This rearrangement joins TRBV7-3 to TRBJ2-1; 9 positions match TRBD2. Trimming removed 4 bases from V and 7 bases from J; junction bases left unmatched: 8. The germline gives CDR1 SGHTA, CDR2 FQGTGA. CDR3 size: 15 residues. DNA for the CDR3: TGTGCCAGCAGCTCCCGGTCGAGCGGGAGGAATGAGCAGTTCTTC. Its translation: CASSSRSSGRNEQFF.

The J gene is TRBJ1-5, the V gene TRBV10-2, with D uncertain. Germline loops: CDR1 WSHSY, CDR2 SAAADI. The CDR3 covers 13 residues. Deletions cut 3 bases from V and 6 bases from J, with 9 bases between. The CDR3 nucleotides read TGCGCCAGCAGTGATTTTATAGGTCAGCCCCAGCATTTT. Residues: CASSDFIGQPQHF.

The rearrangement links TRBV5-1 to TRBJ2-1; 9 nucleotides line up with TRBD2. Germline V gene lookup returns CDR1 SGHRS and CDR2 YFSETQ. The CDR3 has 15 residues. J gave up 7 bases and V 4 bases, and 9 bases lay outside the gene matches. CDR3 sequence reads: CASSQRAGGPNEQFF. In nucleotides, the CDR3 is TGCGCCAGCAGCCAGAGGGCGGGAGGGCCAAATGAGCAGTTCTTC.

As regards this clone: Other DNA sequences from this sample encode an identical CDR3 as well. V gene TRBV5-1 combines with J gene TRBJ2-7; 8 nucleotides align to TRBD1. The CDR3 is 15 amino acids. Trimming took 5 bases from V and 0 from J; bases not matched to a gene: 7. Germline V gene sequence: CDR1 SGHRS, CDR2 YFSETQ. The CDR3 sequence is CASSLGQVNSYEQYF. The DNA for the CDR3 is TGCGCCAGCAGTCTGGGACAGGTAAACTCCTACGAGCAGTACTTC.